The TCR beta chain under discussion was sequenced for a study of neoadjuvant anti-PD-1 for oral cavity cancer. Overall study context: Non-progressing patients received a fourth nivolumab dose near day 43, then surgery on days 50-56. Points from the study as a whole: Each response group had just a few patients in TCR analyses.

Patients were newly diagnosed with stage II-IVA oral cavity squamous cell carcinoma without prior systemic or radiation treatment. Tumor libraries mostly used 4.5 to 5.5 ug genomic DNA, two replicates each. The method was immunoSEQ multiplex PCR; TCRdb's version includes in-frame clones alone and lacks a portion of them. The top ten clones hold 6.5% of a sample with over 5,500 clones, 50% to 65% of them seen once. As for this clone: The antigen remains undetermined.

Germline V lookup: CDR1 MDHEN, CDR2 SYDVKM. Trimming took 8 bases from V and 0 from J, leaving 6 bases between them. The CDR3 extends over 12 amino acids. The sequence was obtained from a person aged 40-85 years with oral cavity squamous cell carcinoma. This rearrangement joins TRBV28 to TRBJ2-3; D is ambiguous. The sample here was tumor tissue, taken before nivolumab (anti-PD-1) treatment. The CDR3 DNA follows: TGTGCCAGCGCAATTAGCACAGATACGCAGTATTTT. Translated, it gives CASAISTDTQYF. The entire variable domain, with the rest obtained from reference TRBV28 and TRBJ2-3, is as follows: DVKVTQSSRYLVKRTGEKVFLECVQDMDHENMFWYRQDPGLGLRLIYFSYDVKMKEKGDIPEGYSVSREKKERFSLILESASTNQTSMYLCASAISTDTQYFGPGTRLTVL.